This TCR beta chain was obtained from a study of neurological immune-mediated disorders. Notes on the study in general: The absence of shared CDR3 amino acid sequences among expanded clones across subjects suggests private repertoires in all groups. The most TCR clonal expansion was seen in HTLV-1-associated myelopathy, and the least was seen in multiple sclerosis, which fell below healthy controls.

PBMCs stored at -80 C, numbering 2 million, were the origin of the unsorted libraries. This clonotype was counted at least ten times. Its antigen remains unknown. The V end lost 0 bases, the J end lost 4 bases, and 18 bases lay between the germline ends. The CDR3 length is 17 residues. CDR1 is SGHRS, CDR2 YFSETQ, per germline. A 10-nucleotide random UMI tagged transcripts in template-switch 5'RACE cDNA synthesis. Using its own MiXCR run on the 5' RACE reads, TCRdb lists one record per CDR3 protein. The sample holds roughly 60,000 distinct CDR3 sequences, around 5.2% seen once. The sequenced sample was PBMCs. The receptor was isolated from a woman aged 45-60 years with multiple sclerosis. The chain links TRBV5-1 to TRBJ2-3; tentative D call: TRBD2 (5 bases). DNA of the CDR3: TGCGCCAGCAGCTTGGCCGGGGTCGGGGTCGGACCAGATACGCAGTATTTT. As protein: CASSLAGVGVGPDTQYF.